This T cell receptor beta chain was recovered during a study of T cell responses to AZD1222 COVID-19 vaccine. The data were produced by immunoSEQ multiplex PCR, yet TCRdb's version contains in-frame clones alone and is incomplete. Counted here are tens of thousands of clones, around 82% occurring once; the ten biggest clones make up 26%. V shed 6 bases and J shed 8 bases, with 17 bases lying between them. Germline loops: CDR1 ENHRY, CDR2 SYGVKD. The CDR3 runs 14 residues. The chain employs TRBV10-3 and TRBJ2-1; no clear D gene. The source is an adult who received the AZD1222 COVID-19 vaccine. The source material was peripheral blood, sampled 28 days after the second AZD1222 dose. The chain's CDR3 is CAISTGPSTDEQFF. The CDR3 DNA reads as TGTGCCATCAGCACGGGCCCTTCTACTGATGAGCAGTTCTTC.